The text below deals with one T cell receptor beta chain. No antigen is known for it. The record has no base qualities; no much larger clone is one base away. CDR1 is given as PRHDT and CDR2 as FYEKMQ, both from the germline V gene (reference sequence). V loses 6 bases, J loses 3 bases, and the germline ends lie 20 bases apart. Taken from cysteine to phenylalanine, the CDR3 has 16 residues. CDR3 DNA only is kept here, 48 bases in frame from base 1. Samples from volunteer blood donors who had recovered from COVID-19 were contributed by a second Seattle source. Whole blood was collected in K2EDTA tubes by collaborating institutions according to the institutions' own protocols. For TCRbeta analysis, collaborators shipped samples in one of three forms: frozen whole blood, isolated PBMCs, or DNA extracted from either of those sample types. These data are taken from a study of blood T cell repertoires in COVID-19 (dated by TCRdb to 2020 to 2022). Describing the broader study: Samples from collaborators originated in the United States, Italy and Spain and spanned both the acute and convalescent phases of COVID-19. The prospective study material was composed of cDNA or gDNA derived from T cells, B-cell-depleted T cells, or PBMCs. The dataset comprised deeply sampled blood TCRbeta repertoires from subjects exposed to, actively infected with, or recovered from COVID-19. The repertoires were made available in a free public database intended to serve as a resource for research on the immune response to SARS-CoV-2. The samples were drawn from two sources: the first 160 participants of the ongoing ImmuneRACE study, and 1,000 to 1,500 subjects contributed by 6 global collaborators. Sample metadata almost always included a de-identified subject ID, COVID-19 status, age in years and sex. Where available, HLA class I and class II types were taken from metadata supplied by the sample provider and were not determined by assay-based typing.

TCRbeta CDR3 regions were amplified from genomic DNA using the immunoSEQ Assay, a bias-controlled multiplex PCR. In the authors' own workflow: The number of nucleated cells in each sample was estimated by amplification of reference gene primers within the assay. To quantify the absolute abundance of each unique TCRbeta CDR3 rearrangement, sequence reads were collapsed and filtered. Productive Simpson clonality was computed per sample as the square root of Simpson's diversity index over productive rearrangements. Here the immuneACCESS table is served through TCRdb, limited to in-frame sequences with V and J called. Missing clones are a known gap in these copies; in checked studies unresolved V genes cover under half, and the rest lacks a known reason. The DNA was the basis for D and trimming; V, J and clone size are from that table. Within this sample are about 250,000 clones, with 84% of them counted one time only. Of the sample, 1.5% to 1.7% is held by the ten largest clones.

Broader findings and caveats from the paper: The amount of clinical and demographic metadata varied by source and participant and was provided uncurated.

This chain is built from TRBV13 and TRBJ1-2, with the D gene too uncertain to name. The TCR originated in a woman in her thirties or forties who had recovered from COVID-19. The material sequenced was peripheral blood. The CDR3 region: CASSPRRTRADYGYTF. The nucleotides read TGTGCCAGCAGTCCCAGGAGGACCCGAGCTGACTATGGCTACACCTTC.